Sequencing of this T cell receptor beta chain was carried out in a study of cytomegalovirus exposure and HLA in healthy donors. Study results and limitations: It emerged from a later analysis that several of the most significant clusters appeared to be linked to common viral pathogens. There were some public TCRs occurring in many donors, but most TCR sequences were rare. The authors considered a cluster of highly shared sequence variants likely to be a sequencing artifact. Researchers had no immune exposure information except CMV serostatus available.

From germline, CDR1 is SGDLS and CDR2 YYNGEE. V was pared by 2 bases and J by 3 bases, with 2 bases of the junction left unmatched. The CDR3 covers 14 residues. To note about this clone: Its antigen is undetermined.

60 Vbeta and 13 Jbeta primers were used in PCR. Assay: immunoSEQ multiplex PCR; the TCRdb copy retains only in-frame clones and omits some. The table has 160,000 or so clones, 78% seen once. Material: PBMCs. The receptor was isolated from a male donor in good health and CMV-seronegative. The V gene is TRBV9, the J gene TRBJ2-5; TRBD1 matches at 9 bases. CDR3 loop: CASSVGDREETQYF. CDR3 DNA: TGTGCCAGCAGCGTGGGGGACAGGGAAGAGACCCAGTACTTC. The full variable domain, its missing parts supplied by reference TRBV9 and TRBJ2-5, is DSGVTQTPKHLITATGQRVTLRCSPRSGDLSVYWYQQSLDQGLQFLIQYYNGEERAKGNILERFSAQQFPDLHSELNLSSLELGDSALYFCASSVGDREETQYFGPGTRLLVL.